This T cell receptor beta chain was captured in a study of blood T cell repertoires in COVID-19. Repertoires were generated with immunoSEQ multiplex PCR, while TCRdb's copy carries only in-frame clones and drops some. The top ten hold about 1.7% of the sample, which has about 300,000 clones, about 83% seen once. In germline, CDR1 is MDHEN, CDR2 SYDVKM. J lost 3 bases, V lost 5 bases, and 4 bases had no gene match. The CDR3 extends over 15 amino acids. Sequenced material: peripheral blood. The receptor was isolated from a woman in her fifties or sixties with acute or convalescent COVID-19. The chain combines TRBV28 with TRBJ1-4; TRBD1 aligns across 9 bases. The CDR3 loop reads CASSDRGMANEKLFF. CDR3 DNA sequence: TGTGCCAGCAGTGACAGGGGGATGGCTAATGAAAAACTGTTTTTT.